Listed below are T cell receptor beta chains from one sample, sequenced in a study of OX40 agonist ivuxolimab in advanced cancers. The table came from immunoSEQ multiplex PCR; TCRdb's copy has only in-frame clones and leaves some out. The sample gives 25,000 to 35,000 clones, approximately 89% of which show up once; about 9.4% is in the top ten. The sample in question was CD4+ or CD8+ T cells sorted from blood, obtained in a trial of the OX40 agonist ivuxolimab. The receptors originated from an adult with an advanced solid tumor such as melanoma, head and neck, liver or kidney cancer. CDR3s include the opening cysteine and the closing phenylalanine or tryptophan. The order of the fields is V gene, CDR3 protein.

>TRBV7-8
CASSLGGILSSYNEQFF
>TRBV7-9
CASSLTSAQETQYF
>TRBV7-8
CASSLVVTMAFF
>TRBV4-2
CASSQGLAGPNTGELFF
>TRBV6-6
CASSWPSGMAYEQYF
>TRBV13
CASSPPDRDYGYTF
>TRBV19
CASSMTGTTEAFF
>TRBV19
CASSIPGNPSGANVLTF
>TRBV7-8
CATHLLRRGAGDTQYF
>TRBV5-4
CASSLGLAGVGDTQYF
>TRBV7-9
CASRHGETSGRAREQFF
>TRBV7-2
CASSLRDRHRNGYTF
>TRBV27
CASTDGYGYTF
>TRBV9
CASSPGTSGEQETQYF
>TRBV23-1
CASSRQAATNEKLFF
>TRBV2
CASITTPEGSYEQYF
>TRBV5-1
CASSYSTYEQYF
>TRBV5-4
CASSNDPPYGTEAFF
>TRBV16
CASSLLGQGNTGELFF
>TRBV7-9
CASSSLGAEQYF
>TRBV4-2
CASSQDNRGQVGYTF
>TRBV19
CASSIDFDDGYTF
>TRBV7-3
CASSSLDTGKSTGELFF
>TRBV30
CAWTKNGRAEAFF
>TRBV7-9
CASRPQGFNEQYF
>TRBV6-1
CASKRWTGTEAFF
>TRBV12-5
CASGLVDSGQGDTGELFF
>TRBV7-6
CASSLVADTQYF
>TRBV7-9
CASSPRTAVHEKLFF
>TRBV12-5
CASLADKALAKNIQYF
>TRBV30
CAWRERTYNEQFF
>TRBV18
CASSPGPLGRTNEKLFF
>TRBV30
CAWRLTLGRGHGELFF
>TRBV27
CASSLRAADQPQHF
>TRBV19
CASSIQGGRNTEAFF
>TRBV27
CASSLSGWNQPQHF
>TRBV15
CATAQPSEDISYEQYF
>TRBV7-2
CASSLVSGTKELFF
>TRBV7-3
CASSLAHENTEAFF
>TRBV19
CASSTWALDQLFF
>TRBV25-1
CASSHGTANQPQHF
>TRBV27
CASGPGTGTGANVLTF
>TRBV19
CASSEGLAGIYEQYF
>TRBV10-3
CAISETADFQETQYF
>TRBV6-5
CASSYGVNTGELFF
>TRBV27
CASSGFGGNNQPQHF
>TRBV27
CASSLFSYEQYF
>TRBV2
CASVVTTGIFQETQYF
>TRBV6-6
CASRLMGYNEQFF
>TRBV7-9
CASSPGTGISYEQYF
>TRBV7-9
CASSLGDEGWRAGNTIYF
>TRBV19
CASSGTTAQGFGYTF